The T cell receptor beta chain under discussion was sequenced for a study of cytomegalovirus exposure and HLA in healthy donors (dated by TCRdb to 2015 to 2018). A note on the overall study: An earlier analysis of roughly 500 of the donors reported 276 Gb of sequence data and 117 million unique TCR beta sequences from around 200 million T cells. To predict cytomegalovirus infection status, the study brought together high-throughput TCR immunosequencing, statistical association of individual TCRs with disease status, and machine learning. The study was designed to test whether signatures of past pathogen exposure could be identified by cataloging public T cell receptors. On average, roughly 200,000 unique TCR beta nucleotide sequences were sequenced per donor among 398 genotyped donors of the cohort, with 15% to 20% of those sequences being non-productive. Roughly 5 DR-DQ haplotypes were treated as single units for association and clustering because of strong linkage in the cohort. To study patterns of TCR occurrence, a later analysis re-analyzed previously published TCR beta repertoires from 650 to 750 donors and added high-resolution HLA genotyping. A later genetic analysis took genome-wide SNP genotypes for about 55% of the roughly 700 donors and used that subset as a discovery cohort. Among the roughly 400 genotyped donors, around 81% belonged to the genetic ancestry cluster associated with self-reported Caucasian donors. To decide whether each TCR beta V gene segment behaved as functional or pseudogenic, an earlier analysis of some 580 of the donors relied on high-throughput TCR beta sequencing. The number of donors typed differed by locus, with about 629-630 for A, B, C, DRB1 and DQB1, 522 for DQA1, 600 to 610 for DPA1, and around 430 for DPB1. Every repertoire in the discovery cohort had been generated on one and the same sequencing platform. An early release that covered more than 550 HLA-typed donors contained approximately 300 gigabases of sequencing data and 85 million to 100 million unique TCR sequences. Rather than using new phenotypic data, the later analysis identified candidate immune exposures from TCR beta sequences and from how often those sequences occurred across donors. HLA typing covered class I and class II loci at four-digit resolution. Besides the first cohort of roughly 660 subjects, a separate validation cohort made up of 90 to 150 different subjects was used. Donor age, sex, ethnicity and CMV serostatus were collected together with the repertoire data. The study profiled the T cell repertoires of more than 500 subjects by immunosequencing and related them to cytomegalovirus serostatus. Summary of the overall study and its limitations: A later analysis reported that several top co-occurrence clusters appeared linked to parvovirus B19, influenza, CMV and Epstein-Barr virus. A later analysis associated 15,000 or so TCR beta sequences with specific HLA alleles at a false discovery rate of 0.05. Most CMV-associated TCR beta chains appeared to be HLA-restricted in a later analysis, and the HLA associations seemed to be driven largely by CMV exposure. Only TCR beta chains were sequenced in this cohort, and the absence of alpha or paired-chain data limited detectable features. A total of about 150 TCR beta chains were listed by the study as associated with cytomegalovirus. Across donors, most TCR sequences were observed very rarely, whereas some public TCRs were present in many individuals. According to the authors, the approach could potentially be generalized to other disease states and immunological phenotypes. According to a later genetic analysis, donors in an Asian-associated ancestry cluster had fewer N-insertions in productive TCRs than the approximately 670-donor mean. Some IMGT-functional V segments, including TRBV6-2 and TRBV6-3, could not be told apart with the 87-base-pair reads, so those segments were excluded. A further reported finding was that TCR beta sequences accurately predicted the HLA-A and HLA-B alleles for most subjects in the first cohort. When HLA alleles, especially DR and DQ, strongly co-occurred, TCR associations were difficult to assign to individual alleles. Correlated functional status among segregating V segments might reflect linkage disequilibrium, but an unknown experimental factor could not be ruled out. Because counts were too low, seventeen rarely observed V segments, including chromosome 9 orphons, were left out of the earlier analysis of approximately 500 of the donors. In both the original and validation cohorts, the classifier was reported to diagnose cytomegalovirus status with high specificity and sensitivity. An earlier analysis of 587 of the donors showed that most TCR beta V segments appeared in productive rearrangements either about 87% or about 30% of the time, which broadly matched IMGT annotations. Because some donors lacked HLA typing at each locus, the association tests relied only on the typed subset. A later analysis found that HLA-associated TCR beta chains were more clonally expanded and had lower generation probabilities than equally common non-associated chains. In vitro tests confirmed that three of the cytomegalovirus-associated TCR beta chains recognize cytomegalovirus antigens. In a later analysis, TCR association rates were found to vary across HLA loci, with the most associated TCRs seen for DRB1 alleles and the fewest for HLA-C alleles. CMV serostatus was the only immune exposure information available for the cohort. A cluster of highly shared sequence variants was judged likely to be a technical artifact of the sequencing pipeline. A later genetic analysis associated a missense DCLRE1C variant with V-gene and J-gene trimming of TCR beta chains, and an independent cohort replicated the association. Sequencing depth was assumed to be roughly uniform across donors in the presence/absence analyses, though that assumption may not hold.

Libraries were constructed by the immunoSEQ multiplex PCR assay. A mixture of 60 forward primers for TCR Vbeta segments and 13 reverse primers for TCR Jbeta segments was used in the multiplex PCR. Amplification of the CDR3 region of rearranged TCR beta genes was performed with a multiplex PCR assay on genomic DNA. Amplified TCR beta libraries were sequenced as 87-base-pair reads on the Illumina HiSeq System. As for how the authors treated the data: Across the 640 or so repertoires, a later analysis counted 78 million or so unique TCR beta chains, about 10 million of which were shared by at least two donors. Raw reads were error-corrected and collapsed into unique sequences by a nearest-neighbor algorithm in which closely related sequences were merged to remove PCR and sequencing errors. V, D and J gene segments were assigned by aligning CDR3 sequences to IMGT reference sequences. For a sequence to be retained, a match of at least six nucleotides was required to both a V gene segment and a J gene segment. Rearrangements were classified as productive when the CDR3 lacked stop codons and remained in frame with V and J, and all other rearrangements were classified as non-productive. Following IMGT convention, CDR3 was defined as the stretch from the second conserved V-encoded cysteine to the conserved J-encoded phenylalanine. Sequences without an unambiguous match to a single V gene segment were excluded from the earlier analysis of several hundred of the donors. An earlier analysis of 500 to 700 of the donors classified V segments as functional when productive rearrangements were above 56.7% and as segregating when the standard deviation between donors was above 5%. A statistical classification framework was developed to diagnose cytomegalovirus status using the catalog of TCR beta chain sequences. A later analysis assigned V and J genes by comparing TCR nucleotide sequences with IMGT/GENE-DB human TR gene sequences. A later analysis assigned CDR3 sequences and most-parsimonious VDJ recombination scenarios with the TCRdist pipeline. A later analysis defined each TCR beta chain by its CDR3 amino acid sequence plus V-gene family, and excluded reads lacking a unique V-gene family. A later analysis removed over 500 highly shared, low-generation-probability nucleotide sequences to deal with suspected cross-contamination and a sequencing artifact. A later analysis calculated a clonal expansion index for each public chain from normalized within-repertoire ranks of inferred template counts. In a later analysis, generation probabilities were computed using a VDJ recombination model fitted to out-of-frame rearrangements, and the results were checked against IGoR. Hypergeometric tests were used in a later analysis to score TCR-TCR, TCR-HLA and TCR-CMV co-occurrence, with a repertoire-size bias correction applied to the TCR pairs. A later analysis estimated false discovery rates by permuting HLA or CMV assignments 20 times. In a later analysis, co-occurring TCRs were grouped with DBSCAN, and TCRdist sequence similarity was added when clustering was performed within HLA-allele-positive subsets. Co-occurrence clustering excluded repertoires with fewer than 30,000 or more than 120,000 public chains, plus five with anomalous nucleotide sharing. TCRdb stores this immuneACCESS table with in-frame sequences only. Part of the clones is absent; in the studies checked, under half of the shortfall reflects unresolved V genes, and no reason is known for the rest. The V and J calls and clone size are taken from that table; D and trimming were inferred from the DNA. Recorded for this sample are some 170,000 clones; around four fifths of them occurred a single time. The ten largest clones capture roughly 0.99% of the sample.

This clone was observed a handful of times. Its cognate antigen has yet to be identified. No much larger clone exists at a distance of one base, and base qualities are not known. The CDR3 spans 16 residues, from the cysteine through the phenylalanine. CDR3 DNA is the only sequence kept; it has 48 bases, read in frame from the first base. V and J are truncated by 2 bases and 7 bases respectively, leaving an intervening sequence of 18 bases. As encoded in the germline V gene (reference sequence), CDR1 is GTSNPN while CDR2 is SVGIG. The cohort comprised some 680 healthy bone marrow donors. All cohort members were sampled while nominally healthy, although unrecorded immune exposures were likely present. The donor tested CMV seropositive and was one of the 289 seropositive cohort members. Every donor gave a peripheral blood sample, and the peripheral blood mononuclear cells from that sample were used for TCR beta sequencing. Genomic DNA was extracted from the blood cell samples with the Qiagen DNeasy Blood Extraction Kit.

The chain joins TRBV30 to TRBJ1-6; TRBD1 could be the D gene, as 5 bases match. The sequencing input was PBMCs. This receptor was obtained from a girl aged 2 to 9 in good health and CMV-seropositive. CDR3 region: CAWSPPLTAPNSPLHF. The DNA sequence is as follows: TGTGCCTGGAGTCCCCCCTTGACAGCTCCCAATTCACCCCTCCACTTT.